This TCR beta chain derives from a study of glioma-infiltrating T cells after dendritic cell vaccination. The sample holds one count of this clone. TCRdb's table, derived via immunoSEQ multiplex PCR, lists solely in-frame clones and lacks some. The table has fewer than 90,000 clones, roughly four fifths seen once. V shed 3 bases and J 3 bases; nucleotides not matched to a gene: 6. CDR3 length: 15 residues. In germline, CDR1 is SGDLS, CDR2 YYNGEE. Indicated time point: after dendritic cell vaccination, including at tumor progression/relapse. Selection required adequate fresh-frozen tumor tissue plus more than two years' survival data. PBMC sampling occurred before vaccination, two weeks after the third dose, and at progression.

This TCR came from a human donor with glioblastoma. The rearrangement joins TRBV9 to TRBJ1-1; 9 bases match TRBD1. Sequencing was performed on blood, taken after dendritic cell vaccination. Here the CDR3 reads CASSASTGGYTEAFF. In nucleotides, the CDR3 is TGTGCCAGCAGCGCCTCTACAGGGGGCTACACTGAAGCTTTCTTT.